One and the same sample provided the 26 T cell receptor beta chains below, sequenced in a study of T cells after yellow fever vaccination. TCRdb reprocessed the 5' RACE reads via MiXCR and lists one record per CDR3 protein. The sample yields about 350,000 distinct CDR3 sequences, around 8.1% seen once. Sequenced material: PBMCs, taken approximately 47 days after the first yellow fever vaccination. Receptors originate from a man between 18 and 35 years old who received the YFV17D yellow fever vaccine.

The rearrangement uses TRBV7-9 and TRBJ2-5; TRBD1 agrees at 9 bases. Germline V gives CDR1 SEHNR, CDR2 FQNEAQ (reference sequence). The CDR3 runs to 15 residues. The junction had 15 bases not matched to a gene; V was cut back by 11 bases and J by 5 bases. CDR3 sequence reads: CAARPGTGKWETQYF. The CDR3, as DNA: TGTGCCGCACGTCCCGGGACAGGGAAATGGGAGACCCAGTACTTC.

This clonotype was counted between two and nine times. The rearrangement links TRBV5-4 to TRBJ2-2; D is ambiguous. V was shortened by 0 bases and J by 0 bases, with 6 bases between the two germline ends. The germline gives CDR1 SGHNT, CDR2 YYREEE (reference sequence). This CDR3 is 15 amino acids long. CDR3 in amino acids: CASSLDISNTGELFF. CDR3 bases: TGTGCCAGCAGCTTGGACATTTCGAACACCGGGGAGCTGTTTTTT.

The chain combines TRBV7-3 with TRBJ2-6; D uncertain. The CDR3 extends over 17 amino acids. Germline values: CDR1 SGHTA, CDR2 FQGTGA. Trimming removed 2 bases from V and 0 bases from J, with 11 bases in between. CDR3 coding DNA: TGTGCCAGCAGCTTATTTAGGCTGGGCTCTGGGGCCAACGTCCTGACTTTC. It yields the protein CASSLFRLGSGANVLTF.

The sample holds a few counts of this clonotype. V and J are TRBV20-1 and TRBJ1-4; the D gene is possibly TRBD1 (6 bases). V lost 4 bases and J lost 3, with 12 bases in between. CDR1 is DFQATT and CDR2 is SNEGSKA in the germline V gene (reference sequence). The CDR3 has 14 residues. The CDR3 DNA follows: TGCAGTGCTACGCAGACAGGTCCTAATGAAAAACTGTTTTTT. The encoded protein is CSATQTGPNEKLFF.

On this clonotype: Relative to the germline gene, one junction end is altered; a read error may explain this. The rearrangement uses TRBV29-1 and TRBJ2-1, with 8 bases matching TRBD1. The germline V gene encodes CDR1 SQVTM and CDR2 ANQGSEA. This CDR3 region has 13 residues. CDR3 residues: CSVEEGSRGPPIF. The CDR3 coding sequence is TGCAGCGTTGAAGAGGGATCCAGGGGGCCCCCAATCTTC.

This clonotype was seen repeatedly, ten times or more. The rearrangement joins TRBV20-1 to TRBJ1-2, with unresolved D. Trimming left V 0 bases short and J 8 bases short, with 13 bases between. This CDR3 region has 13 residues. In germline, CDR1 is DFQATT, CDR2 SNEGSKA (reference sequence). This chain's CDR3 is CSARDPGKGGYTF. CDR3 DNA: TGCAGTGCTAGAGATCCGGGGAAGGGCGGCTACACCTTC.

The table lists this clonotype with a few counts. This chain uses TRBV30 with TRBJ1-2; D is unresolved. The CDR3 spans 13 residues. The V and J ends lost 4 bases and 4 bases respectively, with 13 bases between them. Germline CDR1 and CDR2: GTSNPN and SVGIG (reference sequence). The CDR3, as DNA: TGTGCCTGGATGGCGGCAGCGACCTATGGCTACACCTTC. It translates to CAWMAAATYGYTF.

This rearrangement joins TRBV28 to TRBJ2-7, with TRBD1 identical over 7 bases. Per the germline V gene, CDR1 is MDHEN and CDR2 is SYDVKM. The CDR3 is 13 amino acids. Trimming at V came to 4 bases and at J to 1 base, leaving 1 base not matched to a gene. CDR3 sequence (DNA): TGTGCCAGCAGTTCGGGACAGTCCTACGAGCAGTACGTC. It codes for CASSSGQSYEQYV.

The chain employs TRBV7-2 and TRBJ1-6; 9 bases map to TRBD1. The CDR3 runs 15 residues. From germline, CDR1 is SGHTA and CDR2 FQGNSA. Trimming at V came to 6 bases and at J to 9 bases, leaving 9 bases not matched to a gene. CDR3 in amino acids: CASSYYRGLGSPLHF. CDR3 DNA: TGTGCCAGCAGTTACTACAGGGGGCTGGGTTCACCCCTCCACTTT. Full variable domain (remainder filled in from reference TRBV7-2 and TRBJ1-6): GAGVSQSPSNKVTEKGKDVELRCDPISGHTALYWYRQSLGQGLEFLIYFQGNSAPDKSGLPSDRFSAERTGGSVSTLTIQRTQQEDSAVYLCASSYYRGLGSPLHFGNGTRLTVT.

V gene TRBV20-1 combines with J gene TRBJ2-3; 11 positions agree with TRBD2. The trim removed 5 bases at V and 2 bases at J, leaving 3 bases unmatched. The CDR3 covers 14 residues. Germline loops: CDR1 DFQATT, CDR2 SNEGSKA (reference sequence). The CDR3 sequence: CSAELAGVTDTQYF. CDR3 DNA sequence: TGCAGTGCTGAACTAGCGGGGGTCACAGATACGCAGTATTTT.

This clonotype was seen a few times. The V gene is TRBV5-1, the J gene TRBJ1-6; D ambiguous. Between the trimmed V and J ends, which lost 4 bases and 14 bases, there was a span of 22 bases. The CDR3 totals 15 residues. The germline CDR1 and CDR2 sequences are SGHRS and YFSETQ. This chain's CDR3 is CASSPYTDDLSTLHF. CDR3 nucleotide sequence: TGCGCCAGCAGCCCCTACACGGATGACCTTTCCACCCTCCACTTT.

This sequence joins TRBV19 and TRBJ1-1, with 9 bases matching TRBD1. The trim removed 6 bases at V and 1 base at J, leaving 3 bases unmatched. Germline V gene lookup returns CDR1 LNHDA and CDR2 SQIVND (reference sequence). The CDR3 runs to 14 residues. CDR3 nucleotide sequence: TGTGCCAGTAGGGTGGACAGGGGGAACACTGAAGCTTTCTTT. As protein: CASRVDRGNTEAFF.

This chain links TRBV12-3 or TRBV12-4 with TRBJ2-1; 7 bases line up with TRBD2. After removal of 4 bases from V and 5 bases from J, the junction contained 11 bases not matched to a gene. The CDR3 length is 16 residues. CDR3 DNA sequence: TGTGCCAGCAGTTCCGCCCAACTAGCGCAGAACAATGAGCAGTTCTTC. Its translation is CASSSAQLAQNNEQFF.

The chain has TRBV12-3 or TRBV12-4 and TRBJ2-7; 11 positions match TRBD1. The V gene end was trimmed by 11 bases and the J gene end by 3 bases; junction bases not matched to a gene: 21. The CDR3 contains 18 residues. CDR3 in DNA: TGTGCCTTCAGTATTACGCCCGGACAGGGGGCATCCCTCTACGAGCAGTACGTC. Translated: CAFSITPGQGASLYEQYV.

This clonotype was observed at least ten times. The chain employs TRBV7-2 and TRBJ1-1; a possible D gene is TRBD1 (5 bases). CDR1 is SGHTA, CDR2 FQGNSA, per germline. Trimming removed 7 bases from V and 1 base from J, with 10 bases in between. The CDR3 consists of 13 residues. CDR3 residues: CASNRRGNTEAFF. The CDR3 DNA is TGTGCCAGCAACCGTAGGGGGAACACTGAAGCTTTCTTT.

The rearrangement uses TRBV10-3 and TRBJ1-1, with 8 bases identical to TRBD1. V was pared by 6 bases and J by 9 bases, with 6 bases of the junction left unmatched. The CDR3 is 12 residues long. The germline V gene has CDR1 ENHRY and CDR2 SYGVKD. As DNA, the CDR3 is TGTGCCATCAGAGGCCCCAGGGGGCAAGCTTTCTTT. Translating it yields CAIRGPRGQAFF.

This chain links TRBV10-2 with TRBJ1-2, with TRBD1 matching over 9 bases. V trimming: 2 bases; J trimming: 0 bases; junction bases outside the gene matches: 7. The CDR3 extends over 17 amino acids. Germline CDR1 and CDR2: WSHSY and SAAADI. CDR3 region: CASSEIPGQGTNYGYTF. CDR3 bases: TGCGCCAGCAGTGAGATACCGGGACAGGGAACTAACTATGGCTACACCTTC.

The CDR3 DNA reads as TGTGCCAGCAGTTTGACTAGCGGGGGGCTCTACAATGAGCAGTTCTTC. Encoded protein: CASSLTSGGLYNEQFF. The J gene is TRBJ2-1, the V gene TRBV6-2 or TRBV6-3; TRBD2 aligns across 13 bases. V shed 4 bases and J 3 bases; nucleotides not matched to a gene: 3. The V gene's germline CDR1 is MNHEY and CDR2 SVGEGT. This CDR3 has 16 amino acids.

This rearrangement joins TRBV10-1 to TRBJ2-7; 8 positions agree with TRBD1. The CDR3 is made up of 15 amino acids. V trimming: 2 bases; J trimming: 2 bases; junction bases outside the gene matches: 5. Germline V gene data show CDR1 as WNHNN and CDR2 as SYGVQD (reference sequence). CDR3 protein: CASSEGGQDPYEQYF. The CDR3 nucleotides are TGCGCCAGCAGTGAGGGGGGACAGGACCCCTACGAGCAGTACTTC.

The CDR3 loop is CASSPPSLGFEFF. CDR3 DNA sequence: TGTGCCAGCAGCCCCCCGTCCTTGGGGTTTGAGTTCTTC. The V gene is TRBV7-2, the J gene TRBJ2-1; no clear D. The V and J ends lost 5 bases and 14 bases respectively, with 19 bases between them. The germline V gene encodes CDR1 SGHTA and CDR2 FQGNSA. The CDR3 spans 13 residues. Filled out from reference TRBV7-2 and TRBJ2-1, the complete variable domain reads GAGVSQSPSNKVTEKGKDVELRCDPISGHTALYWYRQSLGQGLEFLIYFQGNSAPDKSGLPSDRFSAERTGGSVSTLTIQRTQQEDSAVYLCASSPPSLGFEFFGPGTRLTVL.

A few counts support this clonotype. The chain is built from TRBV5-1 and TRBJ2-1; unclear D gene. The germline V gene encodes CDR1 SGHRS and CDR2 YFSETQ. V lost 5 bases to trimming and J lost 8 bases, with 17 bases between them. The CDR3 totals 14 residues. The CDR3 spells CASSFGRPIDEQFF. CDR3 nucleotides: TGCGCCAGCAGTTTCGGCAGGCCAATCGATGAGCAGTTCTTC.

This sequence joins TRBV5-1 and TRBJ1-1; D is perhaps TRBD1 (5 bases). The CDR3 length is 15 residues. V was shortened by 0 bases and J by 5 bases, with 14 bases between the two germline ends. CDR1 is SGHRS and CDR2 is YFSETQ in the germline V gene. The chain's CDR3 is CASSLDPGGGTEAFF. The CDR3, as DNA: TGCGCCAGCAGCTTGGATCCGGGTGGGGGAACTGAAGCTTTCTTT.

This clonotype was seen more than once but under ten times. The J gene is TRBJ1-4, the V gene TRBV5-4; D is possibly TRBD1 (6 bases). Germline values: CDR1 SGHNT, CDR2 YYREEE (reference sequence). The CDR3 sequence is 14 residues long. Trimming shortened V by 2 bases and J by 6 bases, and 11 bases separated the two germline ends. Here the CDR3 DNA reads TGTGCCAGCAGCTTATCCCGGACAGATGAAAAACTGTTTTTT. This sequence encodes CASSLSRTDEKLFF.

The sample holds a few counts of this clonotype. The V gene is TRBV5-5, the J gene TRBJ1-5, with TRBD1 as a possible D gene (5 bases). This CDR3 contains 15 residues. V lost 4 bases and J lost 9, with 20 bases in between. Germline CDR1 and CDR2: SGHKS and YYEKEE (reference sequence). The CDR3 here is CASSPIGTVSGPQHF. The CDR3 region has the DNA TGTGCCAGCAGCCCGATAGGGACGGTATCTGGGCCCCAGCATTTT. Variable domain in full (rest from reference TRBV5-5 and TRBJ1-5): DAGVTQSPTHLIKTRGQQVTLRCSPISGHKSVSWYQQVLGQGPQFIFQYYEKEERGRGNFPDRFSARQFPNYSSELNVNALLLGDSALYLCASSPIGTVSGPQHFGDGTRLSIL.

J is TRBJ2-7 and V is TRBV4-1; perhaps TRBD1 as D (5 bases). The CDR3 runs to 15 residues. CDR1 and CDR2 (germline): MGHRA, YSYEKL. V was pared by 1 base and J by 0 bases, with 10 bases between. The CDR3 region has the DNA TGCGCCAGCAGCCAAGTGCAGGGATTCTCCTACGAGCAGTACTTC. It is translated as CASSQVQGFSYEQYF.

This clonotype has only a few counts. J is TRBJ1-5 and V is TRBV4-1, with D uncertain. V shed 5 bases and J shed 9 bases, with 11 bases lying between them. The CDR3 has 12 amino acids. From germline, CDR1 is MGHRA and CDR2 YSYEKL. The CDR3 DNA follows: TGCGCCAGCAGCTCTGGTACGGGGCCCCAGCATTTT. It encodes CASSSGTGPQHF.